Listed here are 18 T cell receptor beta chains from one sample, sequenced in a study of shared clonotypes between healthy human individuals. Sequenced by immunoSEQ multiplex PCR; TCRdb stores in-frame clones only, minus some. Of roughly 1 million clones listed, approximately 78% are singletons. Specimen: memory CD4+ T cells from PBMCs. Subset given: CD45RA-negative fraction. Receptor source: a young man in good health. Some clones in this sample may be carry-over from other donors' samples.

The chain combines TRBV7-2 with TRBJ2-7; 8 bases are a match to TRBD2. CDR3 length: 16 amino acids. Germline V gives CDR1 SGHTA, CDR2 FQGNSA. V lost 5 bases to trimming and J lost 8 bases; unmatched junction nucleotides: 17. The CDR3 coding sequence is TGTGCCAGCAGCCCTCTCGAGCGGGAGATCCCGACGAAGCAGTACTTC. This codes for CASSPLEREIPTKQYF.

The chain combines TRBV11-2 with TRBJ1-6; D is undetermined. V was cut by 5 bases and J by 10 bases, with 15 bases left in between. The V gene's germline CDR1 is SGHAT and CDR2 FQNNGV. The CDR3 runs 14 residues. The CDR3 region has the DNA TGTGCCAGCAGCCCCGACTCCCACCCCTCACCCCTCCACTTT. Its protein product is CASSPDSHPSPLHF.

This clone has a single count. In DNA form, the CDR3 reads TGTGCTAGTGGTTTGGCCTCCGGGGTCCTCCAGTACTTC. This codes for CASGLASGVLQYF. The chain has TRBV12-5 and TRBJ2-5; TRBD2 is a possible D gene (5 bases). The germline gives CDR1 LGHNT, CDR2 FRNRAP. The CDR3 length is 13 residues. Trimming cost V 1 base and J 10 bases, with 13 bases left between them.

The chain links TRBV5-1 to TRBJ2-5; 10 bases line up with TRBD2. Germline V gives CDR1 SGHRS, CDR2 YFSETQ. The CDR3 has 15 amino acids. Trimming took 2 bases from V and 2 from J; bases not matched to a gene: 3. The CDR3 DNA sequence: TGCGCCAGCAGCTTAGATAGCGGGAGGCAAGAGACCCAGTACTTC. Residues: CASSLDSGRQETQYF.

This clone was counted many times. J is TRBJ1-4 and V is TRBV28, with 7 bases aligning to TRBD1. Germline trimming cut 0 bases from V and 3 bases from J; bases unmatched to any gene: 13. Germline assignment: CDR1 MDHEN and CDR2 SYDVKM. The CDR3 spans 19 residues. The CDR3 region is CASSLWRGTALTANEKLFF. CDR3 DNA: TGTGCCAGCAGTTTATGGAGAGGGACAGCCCTTACGGCTAATGAAAAACTGTTTTTT.

The CDR3 here is CASSLGISQNIQYF. CDR3 DNA: TGTGCCAGCAGCTTGGGGATCTCGCAAAACATTCAGTACTTC. V gene TRBV5-6 combines with J gene TRBJ2-4; D uncertain. The CDR3 loop spans 14 amino acids. CDR1 is SGHDT, CDR2 YYEEEE, per germline. The V and J ends lost 0 bases and 5 bases respectively, with 9 bases between them.

This chain connects TRBV29-1 to TRBJ2-5, with D perhaps TRBD1 (6 bases). Germline V CDR1 and CDR2: SQVTM, ANQGSEA. Trimming removed 6 bases from V and 2 bases from J, with 10 bases in between. There are 12 residues in the CDR3. As DNA, the CDR3 is TGCAGCGTCGGACAGCCGCAAGAGACCCAGTACTTC. Translation: CSVGQPQETQYF.

This chain uses TRBV7-8 with TRBJ1-3; perhaps TRBD1 as D (5 bases). Trimming cost V 3 bases and J 2 bases, with 8 bases left between them. The length of the CDR3 is 14 residues. Germline lookup yields CDR1 SGHVS and CDR2 FQNEAQ. The CDR3 DNA reads TGTGCCAGCAGCTTTGGGACGGCTGGAAACACCATATATTTT. Translation gives CASSFGTAGNTIYF.

The rearrangement uses TRBV5-1 and TRBJ2-1; 13 nucleotides align to TRBD2. In germline, CDR1 is SGHRS, CDR2 YFSETQ. With 0 bases clipped from V and 10 bases from J, the junction kept 7 bases outside the gene matches. The CDR3 contains 16 residues. The CDR3 loop is CASSLDWTSGSLEQFF. As DNA, the CDR3 is TGCGCCAGCAGCTTGGATTGGACTAGCGGGAGCCTCGAGCAGTTCTTC.

V gene TRBV15 combines with J gene TRBJ1-2; D may be TRBD1 (5 bases). This CDR3 is built from 14 residues. Between the trimmed V and J ends, which lost 0 bases and 5 bases, there was a span of 10 bases. Germline V CDR1 and CDR2: LNHNV, YYDKDF (reference sequence). The CDR3 sequence: CATSREGTTYGYTF. The DNA for the CDR3 is TGTGCCACCAGCAGAGAAGGGACTACGTATGGCTACACCTTC.

The chain links TRBV6-1 to TRBJ2-3; tentative D call: TRBD2 (6 bases). Trimming stripped 4 bases from V and 5 bases from J, with 19 bases between. Germline-derived CDR1 and CDR2 are MNHNS and SASEGT. The CDR3 runs to 16 residues. The CDR3 region has the DNA TGTGCCAGCAGTGGTCTTGGGGGGAGCAGTGAAGATACGCAGTATTTT. It specifies CASSGLGGSSEDTQYF.

The V gene is TRBV11-3, the J gene TRBJ2-3; 8 positions agree with TRBD2. The germline CDR1 and CDR2 sequences are SGHNT and YENEEA. The CDR3 sequence is 15 residues long. J was trimmed by 6 bases and V by 5 bases; bases with no gene match: 10. Here the CDR3 reads CASSHYLGGADTQYF. The CDR3, as DNA: TGTGCCAGCAGCCACTACCTCGGGGGGGCGGATACGCAGTATTTT.

The count of this clone is one. The chain combines TRBV7-6 with TRBJ2-6; no clear D gene. The CDR3 covers 14 residues. Germline V lookup: CDR1 SGHVS, CDR2 FNYEAQ. Trimming stripped 5 bases from V and 12 bases from J, with 17 bases between. Here the CDR3 reads CASSLQEASIVLTF. The CDR3 DNA sequence: TGTGCCAGCAGCCTTCAAGAGGCTTCAATCGTCCTGACTTTC.

This clone showed up just once. Other DNA sequences in the sample encode the same CDR3. This chain uses TRBV20-1 with TRBJ2-3; no firm D call. The CDR3 contains 11 residues. Per germline, CDR1 DFQATT and CDR2 SNEGSKA (reference sequence). Between the trimmed V and J ends, which lost 6 bases and 4 bases, there was a span of 8 bases. CDR3 amino acids: CSAPLADTQYF. The DNA for the CDR3 is TGCAGTGCCCCCTTAGCAGATACGCAGTATTTT.

This chain joins TRBV7-2 and TRBJ2-5; possibly TRBD1 for D (6 bases). This CDR3 spans 15 amino acids. Germline V gene data show CDR1 as SGHTA and CDR2 as FQGNSA. With 1 base removed from V and 5 bases from J, the gap between germline ends came to 14 bases. CDR3 in amino acids: CASSLVGGQWETQYF. DNA of the CDR3: TGTGCCAGCAGCTTAGTAGGCGGACAGTGGGAGACCCAGTACTTC.

This chain links TRBV5-1 with TRBJ1-3; D is undetermined. This CDR3 is built from 16 residues. Trimming pared 6 bases from V and 0 bases from J, leaving 16 bases between. CDR1 and CDR2 (germline): SGHRS, YFSETQ. Here the CDR3 DNA reads TGCGCCAGCAAGCTTGGATTGTCAAACTCTGGAAACACCATATATTTT. It yields the protein CASKLGLSNSGNTIYF.

The gene calls are TRBV5-4 and TRBJ2-1; D perhaps matches TRBD2 (5 bases). Trimming left V 4 bases short and J 0 bases short, with 11 bases between. The CDR3 contains 15 residues. Looked up from germline, CDR1 is SGHNT and CDR2 is YYREEE (reference sequence). CDR3 in DNA: TGTGCCAGCAGCGTTAGCGTCCTCTCCTACAATGAGCAGTTCTTC. Its translation: CASSVSVLSYNEQFF.

The rearrangement links TRBV6-1 to TRBJ2-3; D is ambiguous. Germline V gene sequence: CDR1 MNHNS, CDR2 SASEGT. V shed 2 bases and J shed 1 base, with 16 bases lying between them. CDR3 length equals 17 residues. As DNA, the CDR3 is TGTGCCAGCAGTGAACGTTTCAGGCCCACAGGCACAGATACGCAGTATTTT. The encoded protein is CASSERFRPTGTDTQYF.